These 30 T cell receptor beta chains share one sample of origin, sequenced in a study of beta chain features in type 1 diabetes. These TCRs are of unknown antigen specificity. Study-wide results and caveats: Among all four CD4+ subsets, Type 1 diabetes patients had TCRB CDR3s that were moderately but significantly shorter.

Sequenced material consisted of expressed TCRB transcripts (all of the isolated RNA was reverse transcribed). TCRdb's table, derived via immunoSEQ multiplex PCR, lists solely in-frame clones and lacks some. Found here are about 240,000 clones, 14% of them singletons; the top ten hold approximately 0.02%. The sequenced material came from naive CD4+ T cells from blood. These receptors were taken from a man aged 30-40 years with type 1 diabetes.

This clone was observed a few times. The gene calls are TRBV30 and TRBJ1-2; 7 nucleotides match TRBD1. Germline V gives CDR1 GTSNPN, CDR2 SVGIG (reference sequence). V was pared by 4 bases and J by 2 bases, with 4 bases of the junction left unmatched. This CDR3 region has 13 residues. CDR3 DNA: TGTGCCTGGAACCCACAGGGGAACTATGGCTACACCTTC. Encoded protein: CAWNPQGNYGYTF.

The table lists this clone with a few counts. The chain recombines TRBV4-2 with TRBJ2-2, with TRBD2 identical over 7 bases. The CDR3 totals 16 residues. CDR1 is LGHNA and CDR2 is YNFKEQ in the germline V gene. J was trimmed by 4 bases and V by 0 bases; bases with no gene match: 5. The CDR3 loop is CASSQDMSGVTGELFF. Written as DNA, the CDR3 is TGTGCCAGCAGCCAAGACATGAGCGGGGTCACCGGGGAGCTGTTTTTT.

This chain joins TRBV9 and TRBJ2-7; TRBD2 aligns across 9 bases. The CDR3 consists of 15 residues. Germline V gene lookup returns CDR1 SGDLS and CDR2 YYNGEE. V trimming: 0 bases; J trimming: 2 bases; junction bases outside the gene matches: 3. The CDR3 DNA sequence: TGTGCCAGCAGCGTAGCGGCGGGAGGGCCCTACGAGCAGTACTTC. Translated: CASSVAAGGPYEQYF.

Only a few counts were recorded for this clone. CDR3 sequence (DNA): TGTGCCAGCAGCAATCCAGGGTCCCGGACTTTCTTT. This sequence encodes CASSNPGSRTFF. The gene calls are TRBV9 and TRBJ1-1, with TRBD1 as a possible D gene (5 bases). The CDR3 length is 12 residues. Trimming took off 4 bases at V and 12 bases at J, with 16 bases between the two ends. CDR1 is SGDLS and CDR2 is YYNGEE in the germline V gene.

The V call is TRBV7-6, the J call TRBJ2-2; maybe TRBD2 (5 bases). V was trimmed by 6 bases and J by 4 bases, leaving 15 bases between them. The germline gives CDR1 SGHVS, CDR2 FNYEAQ. The CDR3 loop spans 15 amino acids. Here the CDR3 DNA reads TGTGCCAGCAGGCTAGCAGGCAGTCGCACCGGGGAGCTGTTTTTT. Encoded protein: CASRLAGSRTGELFF.

The rearrangement joins TRBV7-8 to TRBJ2-1; 8 nucleotides match TRBD2. The length of the CDR3 is 15 residues. Germline assignment: CDR1 SGHVS and CDR2 FQNEAQ. Trimming at V came to 5 bases and at J to 0 bases, leaving 3 bases not matched to a gene. CDR3 sequence: CASSDSGVSYNEQFF. The CDR3 DNA reads TGTGCCAGCAGCGATAGCGGGGTCTCCTACAATGAGCAGTTCTTC.

This clone was observed a few times. The genes are TRBV5-1 and TRBJ2-7; a weak D match, TRBD1 (6 bases). V was trimmed by 1 base and J by 0 bases, leaving 17 bases between them. This CDR3 has 17 amino acids. Germline loops: CDR1 SGHRS, CDR2 YFSETQ. The CDR3 region has the DNA TGCGCCAGCAGCTTGTCCGGGACCCAGGGGTTCTCCTACGAGCAGTACTTC. It yields the protein CASSLSGTQGFSYEQYF.

This clone was picked up many times. This chain links TRBV15 with TRBJ2-4, with TRBD1 matching 10 bases. This CDR3 region has 14 residues. The ends lost 5 bases at V and 11 bases at J; junction bases unmatched: 9. The V gene's germline CDR1 is LNHNV and CDR2 YYDKDF (reference sequence). CDR3 DNA: TGTGCCACCAGCTCCCGGGACAGGGGATCCGTTCAGTACTTC. This sequence encodes CATSSRDRGSVQYF.

The chain joins TRBV7-2 to TRBJ1-4; D unresolved. Trimming cost V 2 bases and J 7 bases, with 5 bases left between them. The V gene's germline CDR1 is SGHTA and CDR2 FQGNSA. This CDR3 is 12 amino acids long. The CDR3 DNA sequence: TGTGCCAGCAGCTTAAGAGGTGAAAAACTGTTTTTT. Encoded protein: CASSLRGEKLFF.

The chain recombines TRBV5-1 with TRBJ2-3; 7 bases match TRBD2. CDR1 and CDR2 from the germline V gene are SGHRS and YFSETQ. The J segment lost 3 bases and the V segment lost 4 bases, leaving 11 bases of the junction unmatched. The CDR3 totals 16 residues. The CDR3 loop reads CASSREGERGTDTQYF. The CDR3, as DNA: TGCGCCAGCAGCAGGGAAGGGGAGCGGGGTACAGATACGCAGTATTTT.

This clone was counted between two and nine times. The chain employs TRBV5-1 and TRBJ2-7, with D maybe TRBD2 (5 bases). V was clipped by 4 bases and J by 0 bases, with 11 bases between them. Germline assignment: CDR1 SGHRS and CDR2 YFSETQ. This CDR3 region has 14 residues. CDR3: CASSAGPSSYEQYF. DNA of the CDR3: TGCGCCAGCAGCGCGGGCCCTAGCTCCTACGAGCAGTACTTC.

The chain joins TRBV9 to TRBJ2-7; no firm D call. The length of the CDR3 is 14 residues. Germline V gene sequence: CDR1 SGDLS, CDR2 YYNGEE. V lost 0 bases, J lost 2 bases, and 9 bases lay in between. The CDR3, as DNA: TGTGCCAGCAGCGTAGGGAACAGAGCCTACGAGCAGTACTTC. Translating it yields CASSVGNRAYEQYF.

The sample holds a few counts of this clone. This chain links TRBV12-5 with TRBJ2-7; 10 nucleotides agree with TRBD1. This CDR3 region has 15 residues. Germline-derived CDR1 and CDR2 are LGHNT and FRNRAP. V shed 6 bases, J shed 3 bases, and the junction held 8 bases outside the gene matches. The CDR3 sequence is CASGRGQGGGYEQYF. The CDR3 bases are TGTGCTAGTGGCCGCGGACAGGGGGGAGGCTACGAGCAGTACTTC.

V is TRBV6-6 and J is TRBJ2-5; 7 bases fit TRBD1. The V segment lost 2 bases and the J segment 3 bases; nucleotides outside the gene matches: 3. The CDR3 has 14 amino acids. Germline-derived CDR1 and CDR2 are MNHNY and SVGAGI (reference sequence). CDR3 in amino acids: CASSYVQGEETQYF. In DNA form, the CDR3 reads TGTGCCAGCAGTTACGTGCAGGGGGAAGAGACCCAGTACTTC.

This clone was recorded a few times. The rearrangement joins TRBV28 to TRBJ2-7; TRBD2 aligns across 11 bases. CDR1 is MDHEN and CDR2 is SYDVKM in the germline V gene. J gave up 1 base and V 2 bases, and 4 bases lay outside the gene matches. This CDR3 is built from 16 residues. The CDR3 protein is CASSLTGTSGSYEQYF. In DNA, the CDR3 is TGTGCCAGCAGTTTAACCGGGACTAGCGGATCCTACGAGCAGTACTTC.

This chain links TRBV7-9 with TRBJ1-2; D is ambiguous. V shed 1 base and J shed 2 bases, with 8 bases lying between them. This CDR3 is 14 amino acids long. The germline gives CDR1 SEHNR, CDR2 FQNEAQ (reference sequence). The chain's CDR3 is CASSLDSSNYGYTF. The CDR3 nucleotides are TGTGCCAGCAGCTTAGATTCGTCGAACTATGGCTACACCTTC.

The J gene is TRBJ1-3, the V gene TRBV30, with a tentative D call TRBD1 (5 bases). V gave up 0 bases and J gave up 6 bases, with 12 bases separating them. Germline V gene data show CDR1 as GTSNPN and CDR2 as SVGIG (reference sequence). The length of the CDR3 is 14 residues. CDR3 sequence: CAWSVGTDANTIYF. The CDR3 nucleotides are TGTGCCTGGAGTGTAGGGACTGACGCAAACACCATATATTTT.

The genes are TRBV11-2 and TRBJ1-1; unclear D gene. The germline V and J ends were trimmed by 5 bases and 5 bases, with 9 bases remaining between them. CDR3 length: 12 amino acids. Germline V lookup: CDR1 SGHAT, CDR2 FQNNGV. CDR3 nucleotides: TGTGCCAGCAGCATACTAGGGACTGAAGCTTTCTTT. It translates to CASSILGTEAFF.

CDR3 bases: TGTGCCAGTAAGGACAGGGCGAACACCGGGGAGCTGTTTTTT. It is translated as CASKDRANTGELFF. This chain connects TRBV19 to TRBJ2-2; 8 positions agree with TRBD1. Looked up from germline, CDR1 is LNHDA and CDR2 is SQIVND (reference sequence). V shed 7 bases and J 0 bases; nucleotides not matched to a gene: 1. CDR3 length: 14 residues.

The V and J genes are TRBV7-9 and TRBJ1-1; D uncertain. This CDR3 spans 13 amino acids. Germline V gene sequence: CDR1 SEHNR, CDR2 FQNEAQ (reference sequence). V was shortened by 4 bases and J by 3 bases, with 9 bases between the two germline ends. CDR3 residues: CASSSLPYTEAFF. The CDR3 DNA follows: TGTGCCAGCAGCTCCCTACCATACACTGAAGCTTTCTTT.

This clone appeared a few times. The rearrangement joins TRBV5-1 to TRBJ2-3; 11 bases map to TRBD2. In germline, CDR1 is SGHRS, CDR2 YFSETQ. V gave up 3 bases and J gave up 3 bases; unmatched junction bases: 6. The CDR3 has 16 residues. The CDR3 sequence is CASSSVAGGLTDTQYF. In nucleotides, the CDR3 is TGCGCCAGCAGCTCCGTAGCGGGGGGGTTGACAGATACGCAGTATTTT.

The chain joins TRBV20-1 to TRBJ1-1, with D maybe TRBD1 (5 bases). The CDR3 consists of 11 residues. V was trimmed by 3 bases and J by 5 bases, leaving 7 bases between them. Germline values: CDR1 DFQATT, CDR2 SNEGSKA (reference sequence). Here the CDR3 reads CSASRATEAFF. The CDR3 coding sequence is TGCAGTGCTAGCAGGGCGACTGAAGCTTTCTTT.

This clone was detected only a few times. The chain joins TRBV25-1 to TRBJ2-3; D possibly corresponds to TRBD1 (6 bases). The germline V gene has CDR1 MGHDK and CDR2 SYGVNS. V was pared by 3 bases and J by 2 bases, with 12 bases between. This CDR3 contains 15 residues. CDR3 coding DNA: TGTGCCAGCAGTGAGGGGGCCTTGAACACAGATACGCAGTATTTT. Protein product: CASSEGALNTDTQYF.

This chain connects TRBV29-1 to TRBJ2-2; D not resolved. CDR1 is SQVTM, CDR2 ANQGSEA, per germline. The CDR3 is 13 amino acids. Deletions cut 4 bases from V and 3 bases from J, with 9 bases between. CDR3 region: CSVVREYTGELFF. As DNA, the CDR3 is TGCAGCGTTGTTCGAGAGTACACCGGGGAGCTGTTTTTT.

The sample holds a few counts of this clone. The chain has TRBV5-1 and TRBJ2-7; 7 nucleotides agree with TRBD1. Looked up from germline, CDR1 is SGHRS and CDR2 is YFSETQ. The CDR3 has 17 residues. V lost 0 bases to trimming and J lost 0 bases; unmatched junction nucleotides: 9. CDR3 residues: CASSLADRETLSYEQYF. CDR3 DNA sequence: TGCGCCAGCAGCTTGGCCGACAGGGAGACCCTCTCCTACGAGCAGTACTTC.

This clone was seen a few times. The chain uses TRBV7-9 and TRBJ2-5, with 7 bases aligning to TRBD1. V dropped 6 bases and J dropped 2; count of bases not matched to a gene: 6. Germline V lookup: CDR1 SEHNR, CDR2 FQNEAQ (reference sequence). This CDR3 contains 14 residues. The CDR3 DNA is TGTGCCAGCAGGGGCAAACAGGGGCAAGAGACCCAGTACTTC. Protein product: CASRGKQGQETQYF.

This clone has a handful of counts. The genes are TRBV5-1 and TRBJ2-3; the match to TRBD2 covers 11 bases. The CDR3 loop spans 16 amino acids. Trimming cost V 0 bases and J 5 bases; bases outside gene matches: 5. Germline lookup yields CDR1 SGHRS and CDR2 YFSETQ. CDR3 loop: CASSLEPTSGRDTQYF. CDR3 nucleotide sequence: TGCGCCAGCAGCTTGGAGCCCACTAGCGGGAGAGATACGCAGTATTTT.

This clone turned up a few times. The V gene is TRBV4-1, the J gene TRBJ1-5; 10 nucleotides match TRBD1. With V trimmed by 0 bases and J by 4 bases, 15 bases remained unmatched. This CDR3 has 20 residues. Germline-derived CDR1 and CDR2 are MGHRA and YSYEKL. This CDR3 is CASSQEPADRGRAGNQPQHF. The CDR3 DNA follows: TGCGCCAGCAGCCAAGAGCCAGCCGACAGGGGGCGCGCGGGGAATCAGCCCCAGCATTTT.

The chain has TRBV19 and TRBJ2-7, with D perhaps TRBD2 (5 bases). CDR3 length: 13 residues. Trimming shortened V by 5 bases and J by 0 bases, and 8 bases separated the two germline ends. CDR1 and CDR2 from the germline V gene are LNHDA and SQIVND (reference sequence). The CDR3 coding sequence is TGTGCCAGTAGTCCGGGAAACTCCTACGAGCAGTACTTC. As protein: CASSPGNSYEQYF.

This clone has more than one count but fewer than ten. The V call is TRBV7-9, the J call TRBJ1-1, with D hard to call. CDR1 is SEHNR and CDR2 is FQNEAQ in the germline V gene (reference sequence). There are 13 residues in the CDR3. V was clipped by 4 bases and J by 4 bases, with 10 bases between them. CDR3 loop: CASSSQESTEAFF. For the CDR3, the DNA is TGTGCCAGCAGCTCCCAGGAAAGCACTGAAGCTTTCTTT.